This passage covers 28 T cell receptor beta chains from one sample sequenced in a study of shared clonotypes between healthy human individuals. CD45RO negativity and positive selection for CCR7 defined naive CD8 cells, a population that excluded terminally differentiated effector memory CD45RA+ cells. The method was immunoSEQ multiplex PCR; TCRdb's version includes in-frame clones alone and lacks a portion of them. Of about 820,000 clones in the sample, 90% to 95% were seen once. Material: naive CD8+ T cells sorted from blood. These TCRs come from a young man in good health.

The chain couples TRBV7-9 to TRBJ2-7; 10 nucleotides match TRBD2. The junction had 13 bases not matched to a gene; V was cut back by 4 bases and J by 4 bases. CDR1 and CDR2 from the germline V gene are SEHNR and FQNEAQ (reference sequence). CDR3 length equals 17 residues. The CDR3 here is CASSSSPPSGRAYEQYF. In DNA, the CDR3 is TGTGCCAGCAGCTCCAGTCCCCCTAGCGGGAGAGCATACGAGCAGTACTTC.

Only one count was recorded for this clone. J is TRBJ2-2 and V is TRBV18, with D unclear. The CDR3 is 16 residues long. Trimming took off 1 base at V and 1 base at J, with 10 bases between the two ends. Germline CDR1 is KGHSH and CDR2 is LQKENI. CDR3 in amino acids: CASSPRNRQNTGELFF. The CDR3, as DNA: TGTGCCAGCTCACCACGGAACCGGCAGAACACCGGGGAGCTGTTTTTT.

The V call is TRBV6-1, the J call TRBJ2-1; TRBD1 matches at 10 bases. Germline CDR1 MNHNS, CDR2 SASEGT. With 4 bases clipped from V and 8 bases from J, the junction kept 11 bases outside the gene matches. The CDR3 loop spans 16 amino acids. CDR3 protein: CASSGLSRQGAYEQFF. Here the CDR3 DNA reads TGTGCCAGCAGTGGTCTTTCAAGACAGGGGGCTTATGAGCAGTTCTTC.

This chain connects TRBV27 to TRBJ2-7; possible D gene TRBD2, 5 bases. Germline CDR1 reads MNHEY; CDR2 reads SMNVEV (reference sequence). V lost 0 bases and J 3 bases, leaving 12 bases between the germline ends. This CDR3 spans 15 amino acids. This CDR3 reads CASSLSVSGDYEQYF. CDR3 sequence (DNA): TGTGCCAGCAGTTTATCGGTCTCCGGGGACTACGAGCAGTACTTC.

The rearrangement joins TRBV5-1 to TRBJ1-4; D gene uncertain. Germline V gives CDR1 SGHRS, CDR2 YFSETQ. The CDR3 extends over 14 amino acids. Trimming took off 0 bases at V and 5 bases at J, with 8 bases between the two ends. The CDR3, as DNA: TGCGCCAGCAGCTTGGAGATCCCCAATGAAAAACTGTTTTTT. Its protein product is CASSLEIPNEKLFF.

This rearrangement joins TRBV12-2 to TRBJ2-1; the table's D gene call, TRBD2, was not cross checked with the DNA. TRBV12-2 is a known pseudogene. There are 17 residues in the CDR3. In nucleotides, the CDR3 is TGTGCAAGTCGCTTAGAACGGACTAGCGGGGTACACAATGAGCAGTTCTTC. Translating it yields CASRLERTSGVHNEQFF.

The V gene is TRBV19, the J gene TRBJ2-7; unclear D gene. CDR1 LNHDA and CDR2 SQIVND come from the germline V gene (reference sequence). The CDR3 runs 13 residues. Trimming left V 5 bases short and J 2 bases short, with 10 bases between. In nucleotides, the CDR3 is TGTGCCAGTAGTCCAGATACGCCCTACGAGCAGTACTTC. As protein: CASSPDTPYEQYF.

CDR3 nucleotides: TGTGCCTGGAGTAAAAATGAAAAACTGTTTTTT. Translation: CAWSKNEKLFF. The chain employs TRBV30 and TRBJ1-4, with D unresolved. There are 11 residues in the CDR3. V shed 2 bases and J shed 5 bases, with 3 bases lying between them. Germline-derived CDR1 and CDR2 are GTSNPN and SVGIG (reference sequence).

CDR3 DNA: TGTGCCAGCAGCCCCCGGGGTACAAACACCATATATTTT. It specifies CASSPRGTNTIYF. The rearrangement uses TRBV13 and TRBJ1-3; no clear D gene. The length of the CDR3 is 13 residues. CDR1 PRHDT and CDR2 FYEKMQ come from the germline V gene (reference sequence). Trimming left V 5 bases short and J 6 bases short, with 11 bases between.

The genes are TRBV7-2 and TRBJ2-1; unclear D gene. The CDR3 contains 15 residues. Germline V gene lookup returns CDR1 SGHTA and CDR2 FQGNSA. The ends were cut back, 5 bases at V and 8 bases at J, with 19 bases in the middle. The CDR3 region has the DNA TGTGCCAGCAGCCATCCGGGTAGCCGGCAGGATGAGCAGTTCTTC. This gives the protein CASSHPGSRQDEQFF.

The V gene is TRBV9, the J gene TRBJ2-6; no definite D call. Per the germline V gene, CDR1 is SGDLS and CDR2 is YYNGEE. V lost 4 bases and J lost 0, with 11 bases in between. The CDR3 loop spans 16 amino acids. DNA of the CDR3: TGTGCCAGCAGCCTTAGGATGCTCTCTGGGGCCAACGTCCTGACTTTC. Amino acid sequence: CASSLRMLSGANVLTF.

By sample share, this clone is medium-sized. The sample carries other DNA sequences with the same CDR3. V and J are TRBV19 and TRBJ1-1; D possibly corresponds to TRBD1 (5 bases). In germline, CDR1 is LNHDA, CDR2 SQIVND (reference sequence). The CDR3 is 12 residues long. The CDR3 coding sequence is TGTGGTTCGGGTGGGGGGTCCACTGAAGCTTTCTTT. It yields the protein CGSGGGSTEAFF.

The chain links TRBV9 to TRBJ2-1; 11 nucleotides agree with TRBD2. The CDR3 spans 17 residues. The V gene end was trimmed by 2 bases and the J gene end by 3 bases; junction bases not matched to a gene: 7. Per the germline V gene, CDR1 is SGDLS and CDR2 is YYNGEE. CDR3: CASSVSGREPLYNEQFF. In DNA, the CDR3 is TGTGCCAGCAGCGTTAGCGGGAGGGAGCCACTCTACAATGAGCAGTTCTTC.

On this clone itself: Other DNA sequences in the same sample also yield this CDR3. In nucleotides, the CDR3 is TGTGCCAGCAGTCTGACCGGGGAGCTGTTTTTT. Its protein product is CASSLTGELFF. The chain is built from TRBV27 and TRBJ2-2; D uncertain. CDR1 and CDR2 from the germline V gene are MNHEY and SMNVEV (reference sequence). V lost 5 bases to trimming and J lost 5 bases, with 3 bases between them. The CDR3 covers 11 residues.

The chain combines TRBV28 with TRBJ1-1; D uncertain. Trimming shortened V by 0 bases and J by 4 bases, and 6 bases separated the two germline ends. The CDR3 runs 13 residues. The germline V gene encodes CDR1 MDHEN and CDR2 SYDVKM. The CDR3 loop reads CASSLWAATEAFF. The CDR3 coding sequence is TGTGCCAGCAGTTTATGGGCAGCCACTGAAGCTTTCTTT.

This clone came up once. This chain links TRBV27 with TRBJ2-1, with D unresolved. Germline assignment: CDR1 MNHEY and CDR2 SMNVEV (reference sequence). V lost 6 bases, J lost 7 bases, and 16 bases lay in between. There are 14 residues in the CDR3. The CDR3 DNA reads TGTGCCAGCAGCCCCACCGTAGGGCGAAATGAGCAGTTCTTC. Encoded protein: CASSPTVGRNEQFF.

The chain joins TRBV27 to TRBJ1-4; 8 nucleotides line up with TRBD1. This CDR3 region has 15 residues. The V segment lost 5 bases and the J segment 6 bases; nucleotides outside the gene matches: 8. Germline CDR1 MNHEY, CDR2 SMNVEV (reference sequence). CDR3 DNA sequence: TGTGCCAGCAGTAACGCCGGGACAGGAGATGAAAAACTGTTTTTT. Translating gives CASSNAGTGDEKLFF.

The J gene is TRBJ1-2, the V gene TRBV10-2, with D maybe TRBD1 (6 bases). This CDR3 spans 15 amino acids. V lost 3 bases, J lost 3 bases, and 14 bases lay in between. CDR1 is WSHSY and CDR2 is SAAADI in the germline V gene. The CDR3, as DNA: TGCGCCAGCAGTGACGTAGACAGGTTCTACTATGGCTACACCTTC. This encodes CASSDVDRFYYGYTF.

CDR3 region: CASSERVNTGELFF. CDR3 in DNA: TGCGCCAGCAGTGAGCGGGTGAACACCGGGGAGCTGTTTTTT. This rearrangement joins TRBV10-1 to TRBJ2-2, with D uncertain. This CDR3 has 14 amino acids. V lost 2 bases and J 1 base, leaving 5 bases between the germline ends. The germline CDR1 and CDR2 sequences are WNHNN and SYGVQD (reference sequence).

V and J are TRBV28 and TRBJ2-7; 7 nucleotides agree with TRBD1. Losses at the gene ends were 5 bases for V and 0 bases for J; bases not matched to a gene: 4. CDR1 and CDR2 from the germline V gene are MDHEN and SYDVKM. The CDR3 spans 14 residues. The CDR3 here is CASSEGQASYEQYF. CDR3 sequence (DNA): TGTGCCAGCAGTGAAGGACAGGCCTCCTACGAGCAGTACTTC.

V is TRBV5-6 and J is TRBJ2-7; 8 nucleotides agree with TRBD2. Trimming cost V 0 bases and J 5 bases; bases outside gene matches: 4. CDR1 is SGHDT and CDR2 is YYEEEE in the germline V gene. This CDR3 region has 14 residues. The CDR3 sequence: CASSLVGRANEQYF. CDR3 sequence (DNA): TGTGCCAGCAGCTTGGTCGGGAGGGCCAACGAGCAGTACTTC.

This clone was seen only once. The CDR3 region is CASSDASGGSGANVLTF. DNA for the CDR3: TGTGCCAGCAGCGACGCATCAGGGGGCTCTGGGGCCAACGTCCTGACTTTC. V is TRBV7-9 and J is TRBJ2-6, with 7 nucleotides matching TRBD1. The ends lost 5 bases at V and 0 bases at J; junction bases unmatched: 7. Germline V gene lookup returns CDR1 SEHNR and CDR2 FQNEAQ (reference sequence). The CDR3 has 17 amino acids.

This clone was seen more than once but under ten times. This sequence joins TRBV19 and TRBJ2-1; 9 bases agree with TRBD2. CDR1 and CDR2 (germline): LNHDA, SQIVND (reference sequence). V dropped 3 bases and J dropped 9; count of bases not matched to a gene: 6. The CDR3 extends over 14 amino acids. CDR3 protein: CASSIAAGGSEQFF. The CDR3 region has the DNA TGTGCCAGTAGTATTGCTGCGGGAGGGTCTGAGCAGTTCTTC.

The rearrangement links TRBV2 to TRBJ1-1; the D is unclear. The V and J ends lost 6 bases and 0 bases respectively, with 11 bases between them. CDR3 length: 14 residues. Germline CDR1 SNHLY, CDR2 FYNNEI. CDR3 sequence (DNA): TGTGCCAGCAGGCACGGACTCATGAACACTGAAGCTTTCTTT. This gives the protein CASRHGLMNTEAFF. Complete variable domain (other parts from reference TRBV2 and TRBJ1-1): EPEVTQTPSHQVTQMGQEVILRCVPISNHLYFYWYRQILGQKVEFLVSFYNNEISEKSEIFDDQFSVERPDGSNFTLKIRSTKLEDSAMYFCASRHGLMNTEAFFGQGTRLTVV.

J is TRBJ2-2 and V is TRBV11-2, with 12 bases identical to TRBD2. The CDR3 is 17 residues long. The junction had 4 bases not matched to a gene; V was cut back by 4 bases and J by 1 base. Germline V gene lookup returns CDR1 SGHAT and CDR2 FQNNGV. CDR3: CASSSWTSGENTGELFF. In DNA, the CDR3 is TGTGCCAGCAGCTCATGGACTAGCGGGGAGAACACCGGGGAGCTGTTTTTT. The full variable domain, rest sourced from reference TRBV11-2 and TRBJ2-2, is EAGVAQSPRYKIIEKRQSVAFWCNPISGHATLYWYQQILGQGPKLLIQFQNNGVVDDSQLPKDRFSAERLKGVDSTLKIQPAKLEDSAVYLCASSSWTSGENTGELFFGEGSRLTVL.

This sequence joins TRBV27 and TRBJ2-3; D may be TRBD2 (5 bases). Trimming removed 0 bases from V and 2 bases from J, with 21 bases in between. The V gene's germline CDR1 is MNHEY and CDR2 SMNVEV (reference sequence). This CDR3 contains 19 residues. The CDR3 loop is CASSLSPLSGGRDTDTQYF. The CDR3 DNA reads TGTGCCAGCAGTTTATCGCCCCTCTCGGGTGGACGGGACACAGATACGCAGTATTTT.

Concerning this clone itself: The junction does not match germline at one end; this may be a read error. The same CDR3 is also encoded by other DNA sequences in this sample. The chain employs TRBV4-3 and TRBJ1-1; the D is unclear. The germline CDR1 and CDR2 sequences are LGHNA and YSLEER. This CDR3 spans 12 amino acids. Written as DNA, the CDR3 is TGCGCCAGCAGCCAAGGTGACACGGAAGCTTTCTTT. This encodes CASSQGDTEAFF.

In this sample, this clone turned up a few times. This chain joins TRBV7-2 and TRBJ2-1, with TRBD1 matching over 7 bases. This CDR3 has 12 residues. The J segment lost 10 bases and the V segment lost 3 bases, leaving 3 bases of the junction unmatched. Germline CDR1 reads SGHTA; CDR2 reads FQGNSA. CDR3 sequence reads: CASSLTGREQFF. CDR3 coding DNA: TGTGCCAGCAGCTTGACAGGGAGAGAGCAGTTCTTC.